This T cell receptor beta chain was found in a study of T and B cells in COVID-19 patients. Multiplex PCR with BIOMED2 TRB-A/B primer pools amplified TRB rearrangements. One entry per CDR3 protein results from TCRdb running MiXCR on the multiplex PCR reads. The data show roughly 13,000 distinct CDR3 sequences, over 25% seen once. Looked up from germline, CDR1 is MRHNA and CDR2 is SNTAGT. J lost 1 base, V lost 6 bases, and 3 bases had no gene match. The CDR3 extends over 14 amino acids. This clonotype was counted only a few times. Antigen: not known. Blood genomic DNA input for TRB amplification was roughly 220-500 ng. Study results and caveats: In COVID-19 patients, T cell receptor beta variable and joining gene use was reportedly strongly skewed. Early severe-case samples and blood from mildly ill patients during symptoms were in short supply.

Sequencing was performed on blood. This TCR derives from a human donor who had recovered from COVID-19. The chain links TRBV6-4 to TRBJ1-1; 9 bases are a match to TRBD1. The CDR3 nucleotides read TGTGCCAGCAGCCTGACAGGGGGGAACACTGAAGCTTTCTTT. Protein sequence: CASSLTGGNTEAFF.